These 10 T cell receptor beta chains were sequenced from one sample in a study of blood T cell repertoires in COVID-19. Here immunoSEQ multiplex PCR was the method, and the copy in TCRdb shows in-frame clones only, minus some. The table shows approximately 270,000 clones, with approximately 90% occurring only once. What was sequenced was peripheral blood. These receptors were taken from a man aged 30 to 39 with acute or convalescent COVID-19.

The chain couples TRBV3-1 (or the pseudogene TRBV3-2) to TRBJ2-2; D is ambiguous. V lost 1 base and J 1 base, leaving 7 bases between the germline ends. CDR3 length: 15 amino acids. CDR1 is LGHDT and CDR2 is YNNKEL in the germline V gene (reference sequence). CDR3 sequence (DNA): TGTGCCAGCAGCCAAGGGGCAATGAACACCGGGGAGCTGTTTTTT. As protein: CASSQGAMNTGELFF.

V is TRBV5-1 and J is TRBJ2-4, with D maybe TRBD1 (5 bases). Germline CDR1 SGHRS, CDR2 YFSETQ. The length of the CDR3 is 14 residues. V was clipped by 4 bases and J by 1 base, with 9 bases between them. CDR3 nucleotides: TGCGCCAGCAGCCTTGACAGCGCCAAAAACATTCAGTACTTC. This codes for CASSLDSAKNIQYF.

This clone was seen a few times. The CDR3 is CASSTQGNTGELFF. The CDR3 nucleotides are TGTGCCAGCAGTACCCAGGGTAACACCGGGGAGCTGTTTTTT. This chain connects TRBV6-5 to TRBJ2-2; tentatively, D is TRBD1 (5 bases). The V gene lost 5 bases and the J gene lost 2 bases, with 9 bases spanning the gap. This CDR3 has 14 residues. Germline V CDR1 and CDR2: MNHEY, SVGAGI.

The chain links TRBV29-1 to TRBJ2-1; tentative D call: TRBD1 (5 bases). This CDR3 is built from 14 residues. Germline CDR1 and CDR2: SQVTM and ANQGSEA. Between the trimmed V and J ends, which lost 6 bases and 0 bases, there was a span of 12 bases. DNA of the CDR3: TGCAGCGTCCAGGACACGAGCTCCTACAATGAGCAGTTCTTC. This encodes CSVQDTSSYNEQFF.

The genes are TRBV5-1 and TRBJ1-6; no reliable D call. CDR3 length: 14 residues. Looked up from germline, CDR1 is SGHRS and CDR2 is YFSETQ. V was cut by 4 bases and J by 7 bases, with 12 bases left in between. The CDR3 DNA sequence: TGCGCCAGCAGCGTGGCTGGCCCAAATTCACCCCTCCACTTT. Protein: CASSVAGPNSPLHF.

CDR3 amino acids: CSVQGFWEQFF. The CDR3 DNA is TGCAGCGTACAGGGGTTCTGGGAGCAGTTCTTC. This chain joins TRBV29-1 and TRBJ2-1, with 7 bases matching TRBD1. The CDR3 contains 11 residues. CDR1 and CDR2 (germline): SQVTM, ANQGSEA. V lost 6 bases, J lost 10 bases, and 6 bases stayed unmatched.

CDR3 bases: TGTGCCAGCAGATGGGACAGTGGGTTCAATGAGCAGTTCTTC. Translating it yields CASRWDSGFNEQFF. The rearrangement links TRBV2 to TRBJ2-1; TRBD1 matches at 7 bases. Germline assignment: CDR1 SNHLY and CDR2 FYNNEI. This CDR3 contains 14 residues. Germline trimming cut 6 bases from V and 6 bases from J; bases unmatched to any gene: 8.

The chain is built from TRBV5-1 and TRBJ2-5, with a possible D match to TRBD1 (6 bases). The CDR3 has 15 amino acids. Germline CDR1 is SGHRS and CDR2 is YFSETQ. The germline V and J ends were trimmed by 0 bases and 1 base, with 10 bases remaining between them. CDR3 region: CASSLGTVFQETQYF. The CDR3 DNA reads TGCGCCAGCAGCTTGGGGACAGTCTTCCAAGAGACCCAGTACTTC.

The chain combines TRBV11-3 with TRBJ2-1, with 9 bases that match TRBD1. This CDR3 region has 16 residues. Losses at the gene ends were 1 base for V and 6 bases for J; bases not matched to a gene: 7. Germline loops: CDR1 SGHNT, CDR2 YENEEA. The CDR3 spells CASSLVGGQGPNEQFF. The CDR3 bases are TGTGCCAGCAGCTTAGTCGGGGGACAGGGACCCAATGAGCAGTTCTTC.

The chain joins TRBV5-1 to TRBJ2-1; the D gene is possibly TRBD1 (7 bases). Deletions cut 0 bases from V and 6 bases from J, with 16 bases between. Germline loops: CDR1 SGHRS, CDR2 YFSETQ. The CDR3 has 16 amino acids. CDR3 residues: CASSLAGGQLSNEQFF. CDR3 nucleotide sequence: TGCGCCAGCAGCTTGGCCGGGGGACAGTTATCCAATGAGCAGTTCTTC.